Shown below are 30 T cell receptor beta chains from a single sample sequenced in a study of T cells in Graves' hyperthyroidism and ophthalmopathy. What was amplified from RNA transcripts were TCR beta CDR3 regions. TCR CDR3 underwent first-round RT-PCR with the HTBI primer set. TCRdb re-derived calls from the multiplex PCR reads in MiXCR, one entry per CDR3 protein. The table shows about 58,000 distinct CDR3 sequences, with less than 50% occurring only once. Sample: blood. The receptors originated from a woman aged 30 to 39 with Graves' ophthalmopathy.

This clonotype showed up many times. The chain employs TRBV7-2 and TRBJ2-5; 8 bases map to TRBD1. Germline CDR1 and CDR2: SGHTA and FQGNSA. There are 14 residues in the CDR3. The V segment lost 5 bases and the J segment 1 base; nucleotides outside the gene matches: 3. CDR3 in amino acids: CASSPDRAQETQYF. The CDR3 DNA is TGTGCCAGCAGCCCGGACAGGGCCCAAGAGACCCAGTACTTC.

This clonotype came up many times. CDR3 coding DNA: TGTGCCAGCAGATACGGACAGGGGGAGGGCTACACCTTC. It encodes CASRYGQGEGYTF. V is TRBV5-4 and J is TRBJ1-2, with 10 bases that match TRBD1. The germline gives CDR1 SGHNT, CDR2 YYREEE (reference sequence). This CDR3 spans 13 amino acids. Trimming cost V 5 bases and J 8 bases; bases outside gene matches: 6.

This clonotype was recorded at least ten times. V and J are TRBV7-9 and TRBJ2-1; D gene unclear. CDR3 size: 14 residues. The germline V and J ends were trimmed by 5 bases and 8 bases, with 16 bases remaining between them. CDR1 is SEHNR and CDR2 is FQNEAQ in the germline V gene (reference sequence). The CDR3 loop is CASSNLGNRDEQFF. CDR3 DNA: TGTGCCAGCAGCAACCTAGGTAATAGGGATGAGCAGTTCTTC. The whole variable domain, remainder taken from reference TRBV7-9 and TRBJ2-1, is DTGVSQNPRHKITKRGQNVTFRCDPISEHNRLYWYRQTLGQGPEFLTYFQNEAQLEKSRLLSDRFSAERPKGSFSTLEIQRTEQGDSAMYLCASSNLGNRDEQFFGPGTRLTVL.

This clonotype was picked up a small number of times. This chain joins TRBV20-1 and TRBJ1-2; D gene unclear. This CDR3 spans 12 amino acids. Trimming took 5 bases from V and 2 from J, leaving 9 bases between them. CDR1 is DFQATT, CDR2 SNEGSKA, per germline (reference sequence). The CDR3 nucleotides read TGCAGTGCTGAGGAAACAAACTATGGCTACACCTTC. As protein: CSAEETNYGYTF.

This clonotype was observed at least ten times. The chain joins TRBV19 to TRBJ2-7; 8 positions agree with TRBD2. Trimming removed 6 bases from V and 8 bases from J; junction bases left unmatched: 12. Per the germline V gene, CDR1 is LNHDA and CDR2 is SQIVND (reference sequence). The CDR3 sequence is 14 residues long. CDR3 DNA: TGTGCCAGTAGCGAAGGAGCGGGAGAACTGAAGCAGTACTTC. It yields the protein CASSEGAGELKQYF.

This clonotype was observed many times. The chain uses TRBV28 and TRBJ2-7; 8 bases are a match to TRBD1. The CDR3 runs 16 residues. V shed 3 bases, J shed 1 base, and the junction held 8 bases outside the gene matches. Germline CDR1 MDHEN, CDR2 SYDVKM. CDR3 loop: CASSFVLRQGSYEQYF. CDR3 DNA sequence: TGTGCCAGCAGTTTCGTATTACGACAGGGGTCCTACGAGCAGTACTTC. Full variable domain (remainder filled in from reference TRBV28 and TRBJ2-7): DVKVTQSSRYLVKRTGEKVFLECVQDMDHENMFWYRQDPGLGLRLIYFSYDVKMKEKGDIPEGYSVSREKKERFSLILESASTNQTSMYLCASSFVLRQGSYEQYFGPGTRLTVT.

The chain is built from TRBV12-3 or TRBV12-4 and TRBJ2-5; 10 bases match TRBD1. V was pared by 7 bases and J by 4 bases, with 6 bases of the junction left unmatched. This CDR3 is built from 14 residues. This CDR3 is CASKPDRGVETQYF. CDR3 coding DNA: TGTGCCAGCAAACCGGACAGGGGGGTAGAGACCCAGTACTTC.

The chain links TRBV2 to TRBJ2-1; 9 nucleotides line up with TRBD2. The CDR3 extends over 13 amino acids. The V gene's germline CDR1 is SNHLY and CDR2 FYNNEI. The J segment lost 4 bases and the V segment lost 7 bases, leaving 2 bases of the junction unmatched. CDR3 nucleotide sequence: TGTGCCAGCACCACTAGCGGGTACAATGAGCAGTTCTTC. It specifies CASTTSGYNEQFF.

This clonotype was seen ten or more times. J is TRBJ1-1 and V is TRBV19; TRBD1 matches 7 bases. CDR3 size: 14 residues. With V trimmed by 5 bases and J by 1 base, 4 bases remained unmatched. Germline lookup yields CDR1 LNHDA and CDR2 SQIVND (reference sequence). CDR3 DNA sequence: TGTGCCAGTAGTCCTAGGACAGGGAACACTGAAGCTTTCTTT. Translation: CASSPRTGNTEAFF.

This clonotype was recorded at least ten times. The V call is TRBV20-1, the J call TRBJ2-5; D uncertain. CDR3 length: 12 residues. Germline V lookup: CDR1 DFQATT, CDR2 SNEGSKA (reference sequence). Trimming cost V 0 bases and J 7 bases, with 9 bases left between them. CDR3 residues: CSARDLIGTQYF. CDR3 DNA sequence: TGCAGTGCTAGAGATCTAATCGGGACCCAGTACTTC.

CDR3: CASSVRLEGADTQYF. Written as DNA, the CDR3 is TGTGCCAGCAGTGTGAGACTAGAGGGCGCAGATACGCAGTATTTT. The genes are TRBV2 and TRBJ2-3; D might be TRBD2 (6 bases). The CDR3 totals 15 residues. CDR1 SNHLY and CDR2 FYNNEI come from the germline V gene. The ends were cut back, 4 bases at V and 4 bases at J, with 15 bases in the middle.

This chain joins TRBV7-3 and TRBJ2-3, with 8 positions matching TRBD2. Germline loops: CDR1 SGHTA, CDR2 FQGTGA. V lost 5 bases and J lost 5; bases outside the gene matches: 9. The CDR3 has 15 amino acids. In nucleotides, the CDR3 is TGTGCCAGCAGCAGAGGAGCGGGAGCCGGAGATACGCAGTATTTT. This sequence encodes CASSRGAGAGDTQYF.

V is TRBV6-1 and J is TRBJ1-4; possibly TRBD1 for D (6 bases). The germline V and J ends were trimmed by 5 bases and 8 bases, with 18 bases remaining between them. Looked up from germline, CDR1 is MNHNS and CDR2 is SASEGT. The CDR3 consists of 15 residues. The CDR3: CASSPPAGGREKLFF. CDR3 DNA sequence: TGTGCCAGCAGTCCCCCCGCTGGGGGCAGAGAAAAACTGTTTTTT.

This clonotype was seen repeatedly, ten times or more. The DNA is left out, because the CDR3 cannot be placed on it with certainty; the CDR3 is given as TCRdb lists it. The chain recombines TRBV27 with TRBJ2-1. Inclusive of both ends, the CDR3 amounts to 16 amino acids. Germline CDR1 is MNHEY and CDR2 is SMNVEV (reference sequence). The CDR3: CASSSSAVTPYNEQFF.

This clonotype was seen a handful of times. The gene calls are TRBV20-1 and TRBJ2-7; TRBD1 aligns across 9 bases. Germline assignment: CDR1 DFQATT and CDR2 SNEGSKA (reference sequence). J lost 5 bases, V lost 2 bases, and 7 bases had no gene match. The CDR3 totals 14 residues. The DNA of the CDR3 is TGCAGTGCTAGACCGGGACAGGGCTTTAACGAGCAGTACTTC. Translation gives CSARPGQGFNEQYF.

Comments on this clonotype: The limits of the CDR3 on the DNA are not certain, so only TCRdb's listed CDR3 is given. The rearrangement uses TRBV20-1 and TRBJ1-5; the D segment call TRBD1 is taken from the table without a DNA check. The CDR3 sequence runs 24 residues, both termini included. Germline V gives CDR1 DFQATT, CDR2 SNEGSKA (reference sequence). CDR3 loop: CSARKPTGPYEQYFGPGVDQPQHF.

About this clonotype: An end of the junction does not agree with germline; a read error may underlie this. The V and J genes are TRBV2 and TRBJ2-3, with a weak D call TRBD2 (5 bases). CDR3 length: 18 residues. Germline lookup yields CDR1 SNHLY and CDR2 FYNNEI. This CDR3 is CASGEALMGRVEADTQYF. CDR3 DNA sequence: TGTGCCAGCGGTGAAGCGTTGATGGGGAGAGTTGAGGCAGATACGCAGTATTTT. The full variable domain, in which reference TRBV2 and TRBJ2-3 provide the parts outside the CDR3, is EPEVTQTPSHQVTQMGQEVILRCVPISNHLYFYWYRQILGQKVEFLVSFYNNEISEKSEIFDDQFSVERPDGSNFTLKIRSTKLEDSAMYFCASGEALMGRVEADTQYFGPGTRLTVL.

J is TRBJ2-7 and V is TRBV20-1; 11 bases line up with TRBD2. V trimming: 2 bases; J trimming: 6 bases; junction bases outside the gene matches: 9. Germline V lookup: CDR1 DFQATT, CDR2 SNEGSKA (reference sequence). The CDR3 covers 15 residues. Here the CDR3 reads CSARIAGGHGGEQYF. The CDR3 DNA is TGCAGTGCTAGAATAGCGGGAGGGCACGGTGGCGAGCAGTACTTC.

The sample holds many counts of this clonotype. This sequence joins TRBV2 and TRBJ2-4; D is unclear. V gave up 2 bases and J gave up 8 bases, with 7 bases separating them. Per germline, CDR1 SNHLY and CDR2 FYNNEI. The CDR3 runs to 12 residues. This chain's CDR3 is CASSEFEDIQYF. The CDR3 DNA is TGTGCCAGCAGTGAATTTGAGGACATTCAGTACTTC.

This clonotype was detected only once. The chain uses TRBV2 and TRBJ2-7; 9 nucleotides agree with TRBD2. The CDR3 loop spans 14 amino acids. With V trimmed by 7 bases and J by 3 bases, 7 bases remained unmatched. CDR1 is SNHLY and CDR2 is FYNNEI in the germline V gene. The CDR3 nucleotides are TGTGCCAGCACTGGGACTAGCAGACACTACGAGCAGTACTTC. Protein sequence: CASTGTSRHYEQYF.

Many counts were recorded for this clonotype. The DNA of the CDR3 is TGTGCCAGCAGCGTAGCTATGGGGCGATCCTACGAGCAGTACTTC. Protein sequence: CASSVAMGRSYEQYF. The chain links TRBV9 to TRBJ2-7, with D maybe TRBD1 (5 bases). The CDR3 contains 15 residues. In germline, CDR1 is SGDLS, CDR2 YYNGEE. Trimming shortened V by 0 bases and J by 1 base, and 11 bases separated the two germline ends.

This clonotype occurred many times. The gene calls are TRBV12-3 or TRBV12-4 and TRBJ1-1; 7 positions match TRBD1. The CDR3 runs to 13 residues. V was pared by 6 bases and J by 0 bases, with 1 base of the junction left unmatched. For the CDR3, the DNA is TGTGCCAGCAGGGGACAGATGAACACTGAAGCTTTCTTT. This codes for CASRGQMNTEAFF.

This clonotype appeared many times. This may be a read error, as it is one base from a much larger clone. This likely comes from a read error, as the CDR3 has no conserved phenylalanine or tryptophan at its end. Because the CDR3's place on the DNA is in doubt, the DNA is left out and the CDR3 is given as listed by TCRdb. J is TRBJ1-2 and V is TRBV11-3; the DNA was not used to check the table's D call, TRBD1. Per germline, CDR1 SGHNT and CDR2 YENEEA. The CDR3 is 10 residues long, counting both termini. CDR3: CTSSLAQGPV.

This clonotype was counted ten times or more. This chain links TRBV5-5 with TRBJ1-1; the D is unclear. Deletions cut 4 bases from V and 2 bases from J, with 9 bases between. Germline V lookup: CDR1 SGHKS, CDR2 YYEKEE (reference sequence). The CDR3 runs 13 residues. The CDR3 spells CASSKDGNTEAFF. As DNA, the CDR3 is TGTGCCAGCAGCAAGGACGGAAACACTGAAGCTTTCTTT.

V usage is TRBV12-2 and J usage is TRBJ2-7; the DNA was not compared with TRBD1, the D call given in the table. TRBV12-2 is assigned pseudogene status. The CDR3 runs to 15 residues. CDR3 amino acids: CASRLGERTGYEQYF. For the CDR3, the DNA is TGTGCAAGTCGCTTAGGAGAGCGGACAGGGTACGAGCAGTACTTC.

The V and J genes are TRBV7-9 and TRBJ2-2, with D perhaps TRBD1 (5 bases). V lost 3 bases and J lost 5, with 16 bases in between. The germline V gene encodes CDR1 SEHNR and CDR2 FQNEAQ (reference sequence). This CDR3 region has 16 residues. CDR3 sequence: CASSFPLGHRTGELFF. The CDR3 DNA is TGTGCCAGCAGCTTCCCCCTTGGACATAGGACCGGGGAGCTGTTTTTT. Looking up the rest from reference TRBV7-9 and TRBJ2-2 gives the full variable domain: DTGVSQNPRHKITKRGQNVTFRCDPISEHNRLYWYRQTLGQGPEFLTYFQNEAQLEKSRLLSDRFSAERPKGSFSTLEIQRTEQGDSAMYLCASSFPLGHRTGELFFGEGSRLTVL.

Worth noting for this clonotype: The CDR3 does not close with the conserved phenylalanine or tryptophan, likely indicating a read error. The DNA is left out, because the CDR3 cannot be placed on it with certainty; the CDR3 is given as TCRdb lists it. The V gene is TRBV6-4, the J gene TRBJ2-2; TRBD2, the table's D call, was not compared with the DNA. Germline V gene sequence: CDR1 MRHNA, CDR2 SNTAGT. Termini included, the CDR3 measures 9 amino acids. The CDR3 region is CASSSPGLA.

For this clonotype: A read error may account for a junction end that differs from germline. The DNA of the CDR3 is TGTGCCAACAGCACCTACAGCGTCGATGAGCAGCTCTTC. Amino acid sequence: CANSTYSVDEQLF. V is TRBV9 and J is TRBJ2-1; D not resolved. The CDR3 runs to 13 residues. CDR1 is SGDLS, CDR2 YYNGEE, per germline.

The rearrangement joins TRBV7-9 to TRBJ2-7, with D perhaps TRBD1 or TRBD2 (5 bases each). Germline loops: CDR1 SEHNR, CDR2 FQNEAQ (reference sequence). This CDR3 contains 16 residues. V shed 1 base and J shed 2 bases, with 15 bases lying between them. CDR3 DNA: TGTGCCAGCAGCTTAGTTCCGGGGCAGGGAGCCTACGAGCAGTACTTC. Its protein is CASSLVPGQGAYEQYF.

This clonotype occurred many times. The chain carries TRBV5-5 and TRBJ2-7; D is possibly TRBD1 (5 bases). The V end was cut by 1 base, the J end by 2 bases, with 7 bases between. The CDR3 loop spans 13 amino acids. The germline V gene has CDR1 SGHKS and CDR2 YYEKEE (reference sequence). CDR3 region: CASSLQQAYEQYF. As DNA, the CDR3 is TGTGCCAGCAGCTTGCAACAGGCCTACGAGCAGTACTTC.